Listed below are T cell receptor beta chains from one sample, sequenced in a study of PD-1 blockade in classical Hodgkin lymphoma. Using immunoSEQ multiplex PCR, the repertoire was profiled, and TCRdb retains in-frame clones only, with some absent. The repertoire has tens of thousands of clones, over 65% of them found once; the top ten carry roughly 9.2%. Sequences were derived from peripheral blood mononuclear cells (PBMCs), sampled before the fourth cycle of nivolumab. These receptors all stem from a human donor with classical Hodgkin lymphoma. Each CDR3 is given with its conserved first and last residue. D genes are given only for firm matches. Clone size is given for some rows only: seen once, a few or many times, or a class if the clone is expanded.

j_gene	v_gene	abundance	d_gene	CDR3aa	CDR3nt
TRBJ2-7	TRBV19	NA	NA	CASSDALSYEQYF	TGTGCCAGTTCGGACGCTCTCTCCTACGAGCAGTACTTC
TRBJ2-5	TRBV7-2	NA	TRBD2	CASSLASGGASETQYF	TGTGCCAGCAGCTTAGCTAGCGGGGGGGCCTCAGAGACCCAGTACTTC
TRBJ1-1	TRBV7-6	NA	NA	CASSLALGAGTEAFF	TGTGCCAGCAGCTTAGCGCTGGGGGCGGGTACTGAAGCTTTCTTT
TRBJ1-2	TRBV6-5	NA	NA	CASSYSSGHGYTF	TGTGCCAGCAGTTACTCTTCCGGGCACGGCTACACCTTC
TRBJ1-3	TRBV5-5	NA	NA	CASSWQGSSGNTIYF	TGTGCCAGCAGCTGGCAGGGGAGTTCTGGAAACACCATATATTTT
TRBJ2-7	TRBV30	few	NA	CAWSGQSSYEQYF	TGTGCCTGGAGTGGGCAGAGCTCCTACGAGCAGTACTTC
TRBJ2-1	TRBV10-1	once	NA	CASSDPRAPLGEQFF	TGCGCCAGCAGTGACCCTCGGGCCCCCTTGGGTGAGCAGTTCTTC
TRBJ2-5	TRBV5-4	few	NA	CASSLGGSETQYF	TGTGCCAGCAGCCTAGGCGGCTCAGAGACCCAGTACTTC
TRBJ2-4	TRBV19	once	TRBD1	CASSDRGSDIQYF	TGTGCCAGTAGTGACAGGGGTTCGGACATTCAGTACTTC
TRBJ1-6	TRBV9	NA	NA	CASSVADRLESPLHF	TGTGCCAGCAGCGTAGCGGACAGACTAGAGTCACCCCTCCACTTT
TRBJ1-1	TRBV6-5	NA	NA	CASSLSQDRKNTEAFF	TGTGCCAGCAGTTTGTCGCAGGACAGAAAGAACACTGAAGCTTTCTTT
TRBJ2-3	TRBV9	NA	TRBD1	CASSVDQGAGILYTQYF	TGTGCCAGCAGCGTAGATCAGGGGGCAGGGATATTGTATACGCAGTATTTT
TRBJ1-2	TRBV6-6	NA	NA	CASRQGLGYTF	TGTGCCAGCCGCCAGGGGCTGGGCTACACCTTC
TRBJ2-1	TRBV5-1	few	TRBD2	CASSSPQGGLNEQFF	TGCGCCAGCAGCTCTCCCCAGGGAGGGTTAAATGAGCAGTTCTTC
TRBJ1-6	TRBV9	once	NA	CASSGGAGEGSYNSPLHF	TGTGCCAGCAGTGGGGGTGCGGGGGAAGGGTCCTATAATTCACCCCTCCACTTT
TRBJ1-1	TRBV4-3	NA	NA	CASSQVRALNTEAFF	TGCGCCAGCAGCCAAGTAAGGGCTCTGAACACTGAAGCTTTCTTT
TRBJ2-7	TRBV4-2	NA	NA	CASSQGGPLGEQYF	TGTGCCAGCAGCCAAGGAGGACCGCTCGGCGAGCAGTACTTC
TRBJ1-4	TRBV4-3	NA	NA	CASSQDALSTGNNEKLFF	TGCGCCAGCAGCCAAGATGCCCTTAGTACAGGGAATAATGAAAAACTGTTTTTT
TRBJ1-1	TRBV7-2	NA	TRBD1	CASARGQGRTEAFF	TGTGCCAGCGCCCGGGGACAGGGCAGAACTGAAGCTTTCTTT
TRBJ2-7	TRBV7-2	NA	TRBD2	CASSSGTSYEQYF	TGTGCCAGCAGCTCCGGGACTAGCTACGAGCAGTACTTC
TRBJ1-2	TRBV4-3	NA	NA	CASSQDRVGYGYTF	TGCGCCAGCAGCCAAGACAGGGTCGGCTATGGCTACACCTTC
TRBJ2-1	TRBV12-5	few	TRBD2	CASGQGTSVYNEQFF	TGTGCTAGTGGACAAGGGACTAGCGTTTACAATGAGCAGTTCTTC
TRBJ2-7	TRBV5-4	few	TRBD1	CASSPGTGGYEQYF	TGTGCCAGCAGCCCTGGGACAGGGGGGTACGAGCAGTACTTC
TRBJ2-3	TRBV7-3	NA	NA	CASSSPPGTQYF	TGTGCCAGCAGTTCTCCCCCCGGTACGCAGTATTTT
TRBJ2-3	TRBV27	NA	NA	CASSLSRLGPDTQYF	TGTGCCAGCAGTTTATCGAGACTGGGCCCAGATACGCAGTATTTT
TRBJ2-7	TRBV19	NA	NA	CASSSDRDGSYEQYF	TGTGCCAGTAGTAGCGACCGGGACGGAAGCTACGAGCAGTACTTC
TRBJ1-1	TRBV18	once	TRBD1	CASSPGQARTEAFF	TGTGCCAGCTCGCCGGGACAGGCTAGGACTGAAGCTTTCTTT
TRBJ1-2	TRBV7-9	once	NA	CASSPHPGYGYTF	TGTGCCAGCAGTCCCCATCCCGGCTATGGCTACACCTTC
TRBJ1-5	TRBV15	once	NA	CATGTSNQPQHF	TGTGCCACCGGGACAAGCAATCAGCCCCAGCATTTT
TRBJ1-1	TRBV7-2	NA	NA	CASSLVWARNTEAFF	TGTGCCAGCAGCTTAGTCTGGGCGCGGAACACTGAAGCTTTCTTT
TRBJ2-7	TRBV19	NA	TRBD2	CASSPWGGGRYYEQYF	TGTGCCAGTAGCCCTTGGGGCGGGGGGAGGTACTACGAGCAGTACTTC
TRBJ2-1	TRBV27	NA	TRBD2	CASSGAGGRFF	TGTGCCAGCAGTGGAGCGGGGGGTCGGTTCTTC
TRBJ1-2	TRBV7-2	few	NA	CASSSPGHLSYGYTF	TGTGCCAGCAGCTCACCGGGACACCTAAGCTATGGCTACACCTTC
TRBJ1-2	TRBV5-1	few	NA	CASSIESFGYTF	TGCGCCAGCAGCATAGAATCCTTTGGCTACACCTTC
TRBJ2-7	TRBV6-5	NA	NA	CASSSGTKFYEQYF	TGTGCCAGCAGTTCGGGAACGAAGTTTTACGAGCAGTACTTC
TRBJ1-5	TRBV6-6	NA	TRBD1	CASSHGQGGQPQHF	TGTGCCAGCAGTCACGGACAGGGCGGCCAGCCCCAGCATTTT
TRBJ1-4	TRBV11-2	once	NA	CASSKTPKSEKLFF	TGTGCCAGCAGCAAGACACCTAAATCCGAAAAACTGTTTTTT
TRBJ1-6	TRBV5-8	NA	NA	CASSTGSNSPLHF	TGTGCCAGCAGCACAGGCTCCAATTCACCCCTCCACTTT
TRBJ1-4	TRBV10-3	NA	TRBD1	CAISGGQGTEKLFF	TGTGCCATCAGTGGGGGACAGGGTACTGAAAAACTGTTTTTT
TRBJ2-7	TRBV7-6	NA	NA	CASSLSDGAYEQYF	TGTGCCAGCAGCTTATCCGACGGAGCCTACGAGCAGTACTTC
TRBJ2-2	TRBV19	once	TRBD2	CASSSPLESHFWSGGSNTGELFF	TGTGCCAGTAGCTCCCCTCTAGAAAGTCACTTCTGGAGCGGGGGATCGAACACCGGGGAGCTGTTTTTT
TRBJ2-1	TRBV9	NA	TRBD2	CASSSLAGAPNEQFF	TGTGCCAGCAGCTCACTAGCGGGGGCTCCCAATGAGCAGTTCTTC
TRBJ2-1	TRBV27	NA	TRBD2	CASHSGGGTYNEQFF	TGTGCCAGCCACTCCGGGGGGGGCACCTACAATGAGCAGTTCTTC
TRBJ2-3	TRBV7-2	NA	TRBD2	CASSSGLGGSTDTQYF	TGTGCCAGCAGCTCCGGACTAGGTGGTAGTACAGATACGCAGTATTTT
TRBJ1-2	TRBV29-1	NA	TRBD1	CSVATGGSVYGYTF	TGCAGCGTTGCTACAGGGGGCAGCGTCTATGGCTACACCTTC
TRBJ1-2	TRBV19	NA	NA	CASSIQAGGSGYTF	TGTGCCAGTAGTATCCAAGCCGGGGGCAGTGGCTACACCTTC